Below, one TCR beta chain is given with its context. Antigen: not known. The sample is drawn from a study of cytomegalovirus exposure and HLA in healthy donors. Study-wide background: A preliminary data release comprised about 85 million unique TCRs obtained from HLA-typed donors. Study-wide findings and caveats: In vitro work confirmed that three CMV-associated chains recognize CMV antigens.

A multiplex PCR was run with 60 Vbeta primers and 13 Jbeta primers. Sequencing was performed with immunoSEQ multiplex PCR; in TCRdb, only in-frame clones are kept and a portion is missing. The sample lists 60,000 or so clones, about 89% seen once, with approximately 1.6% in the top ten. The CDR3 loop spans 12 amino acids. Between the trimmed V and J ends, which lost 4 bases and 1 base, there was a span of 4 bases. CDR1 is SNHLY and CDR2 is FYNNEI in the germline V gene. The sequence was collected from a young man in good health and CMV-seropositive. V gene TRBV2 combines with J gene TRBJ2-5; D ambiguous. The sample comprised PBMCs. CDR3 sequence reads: CASSVSQETQYF. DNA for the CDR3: TGTGCCAGCAGTGTATCCCAAGAGACCCAGTACTTC.